This section outlines one TCR beta chain sequence together with its context. Antigen: not known. The data were taken from a study of CD8 T cells in ankylosing spondylitis. Findings of the study overall: Ankylosing spondylitis blood appeared to be characterized by a TCR beta motif of under ten highly homologous variants.

TCRdb processed the 5' RACE reads anew with MiXCR; each CDR3 protein has one entry. The sample carries approximately 340,000 distinct CDR3 sequences, approximately 14% recorded once. The germline V gene has CDR1 MGHRA and CDR2 YSYEKL. V was cut by 3 bases and J by 15 bases, with 18 bases left in between. The CDR3 loop spans 13 amino acids. This TCR came from a male donor with ankylosing spondylitis or in good health (not recorded which). Sequencing was done on a sample of blood, either unsorted or a sorted T cell fraction (not recorded which). V is TRBV4-1 and J is TRBJ2-1, with a tentative D call TRBD1 (6 bases). The CDR3: CASSQAIGTSRFF. Here the CDR3 DNA reads TGCGCCAGCAGCCAGGCTATCGGGACATCACGGTTCTTC.